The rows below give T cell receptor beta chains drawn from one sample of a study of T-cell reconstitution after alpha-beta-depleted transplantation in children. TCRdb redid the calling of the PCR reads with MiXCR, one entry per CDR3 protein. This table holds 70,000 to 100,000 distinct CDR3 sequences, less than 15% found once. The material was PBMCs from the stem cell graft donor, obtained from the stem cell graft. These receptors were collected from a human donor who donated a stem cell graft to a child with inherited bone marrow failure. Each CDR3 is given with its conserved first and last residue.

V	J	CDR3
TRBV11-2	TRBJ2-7	CASMSGTSGYEQYF
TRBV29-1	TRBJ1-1	CSGGHLNTEAFF
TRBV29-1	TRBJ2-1	CSVDRQGYEQFF
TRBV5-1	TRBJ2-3	CASQTSGASTDTQYF
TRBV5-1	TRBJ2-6	CASSPGPHSGANVLTF
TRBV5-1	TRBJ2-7	CASSLWGARGDEQYF
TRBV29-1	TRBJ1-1	CSAQRGTEGAFF
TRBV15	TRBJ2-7	CATSRDPAEHEQYF
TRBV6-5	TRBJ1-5	CASSPDRGSNQPQHF
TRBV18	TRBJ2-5	CASSPPFNSETQYF
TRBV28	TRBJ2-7	CASSSPGRGGYEQYF
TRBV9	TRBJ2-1	CASSVLREHDNEQFF
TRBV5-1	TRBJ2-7	CASSFVRGYEQYF
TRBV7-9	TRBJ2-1	CASSPGVGGRLDNEQFF
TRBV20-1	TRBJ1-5	CSASEADQPQHF
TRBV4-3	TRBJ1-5	CASSPNYMVFEFQPQHF
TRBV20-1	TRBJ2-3	CSATDPQWTSGGYTDTQYF
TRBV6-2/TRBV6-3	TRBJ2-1	CASSPRDNPYNEQFF
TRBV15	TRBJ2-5	CATSKPRQGSETQYF
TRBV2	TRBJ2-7	CAREGGQGVYEQYF
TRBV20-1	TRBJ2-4	CSAELAGGAKNIQYF
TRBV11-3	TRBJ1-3	CASSSGQRTFRNTIYF
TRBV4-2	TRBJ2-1	CASSQDTTSGYNEQFF
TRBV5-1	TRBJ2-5	CASSLAGTSGETQYF
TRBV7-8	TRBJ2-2	CASSSPTSGGAVVGELFF